This TCR beta chain was profiled in a study of read filtering for tumor transcriptome and immune sequencing. Study-wide background: R-ISS stage counts were about eight for I, 15 to 20 for II, more than 5 for III. TCR-mapped reads were about 4 to 11 million with IR-seq versus about 85 to 1,300 with RNA-seq. General study points: IR-seq and RNA-seq agreed better without single-read clonotypes. The CD138-negative fraction was mixed bone marrow immune cells, not pure T cells.

As for this clonotype: Antigen unknown.

This library used approximately 390 ng RNA and molecular barcoded adaptors spanning alpha/delta and beta/gamma chains. From the reads, TCRdb called clonotypes with MiXCR, one entry per CDR3 protein. This table holds some 140,000 distinct CDR3 sequences, about 13% found once. The CDR3 sequence is 13 residues long. V was clipped by 3 bases and J by 7 bases; unmatched bases: 2. Germline V gene data show CDR1 as MNHEY and CDR2 as SMNVEV (reference sequence). This receptor was taken from a donor at least 40 years old with multiple myeloma. The rearrangement joins TRBV27 to TRBJ2-5; TRBD2 aligns across 10 bases. The specimen was a population of CD138-negative cells sorted from bone marrow. This CDR3 is CASSFRTSGTQYF. CDR3 sequence (DNA): TGTGCCAGCAGTTTCCGGACTAGCGGGACCCAGTACTTC.